These 8 T cell receptor beta chains were all obtained from the same sample, sequenced in a study of T cells in Graves' hyperthyroidism and ophthalmopathy. TCR beta CDR3 regions were amplified from RNA. The HTBI primer set served for first-round RT-PCR of the TCR CDR3. TCRdb redid the calling of the multiplex PCR reads with MiXCR, one entry per CDR3 protein. The data show 480,000 or so distinct CDR3 sequences, 46% seen once. Material: peripheral blood or thyroid tissue (not recorded which). The receptor set was obtained from an adult woman with Graves' disease, either hyperthyroidism or ophthalmopathy (not recorded which).

V and J are TRBV7-2 and TRBJ1-5; D is undetermined. V was shortened by 2 bases and J by 4 bases, with 12 bases between the two germline ends. The CDR3 is 15 amino acids. The germline V gene has CDR1 SGHTA and CDR2 FQGNSA. CDR3 in amino acids: CASSLQVVENQPQHF. The CDR3, as DNA: TGTGCCAGCAGCTTACAGGTCGTTGAAAATCAGCCCCAGCATTTT.

This clonotype was recorded a few times. The J gene is TRBJ1-1, the V gene TRBV20-1; D is perhaps TRBD1 (5 bases). The length of the CDR3 is 12 residues. CDR1 and CDR2 (germline): DFQATT, SNEGSKA (reference sequence). Trimming took off 3 bases at V and 7 bases at J, with 12 bases between the two ends. The CDR3 DNA is TGCAGTGCTAGCATGGCAGGGTTTGAAGCTTTCTTT. Residues: CSASMAGFEAFF.

The chain links TRBV29-1 to TRBJ1-2; 10 bases fit TRBD1. CDR3 length: 16 amino acids. Germline CDR1 SQVTM, CDR2 ANQGSEA. After removal of 6 bases from V and 1 base from J, the junction contained 11 bases not matched to a gene. Written as DNA, the CDR3 is TGCAGCGTGAGTCCCGGGACAGGGGACTTTAACTATGGCTACACCTTC. Translated, it gives CSVSPGTGDFNYGYTF. The variable domain in full, completed from reference TRBV29-1 and TRBJ1-2, reads SAVISQKPSRDICQRGTSLTIQCQVDSQVTMMFWYRQQPGQSLTLIATANQGSEATYESGFVIDKFPISRPNLTFSTLTVSNMSPEDSSIYLCSVSPGTGDFNYGYTFGSGTRLTVV.

The chain links TRBV10-3 to TRBJ1-5, with D hard to call. V lost 10 bases and J 0 bases, leaving 13 bases between the germline ends. The length of the CDR3 is 14 residues. Germline assignment: CDR1 ENHRY and CDR2 SYGVKD. CDR3 nucleotides: TGTGCCACCGCGGGTAGGACTAGCAATCAGCCCCAGCATTTT. Protein product: CATAGRTSNQPQHF.

This clonotype was counted many times. This chain uses TRBV28 with TRBJ1-1; D remains ambiguous. The CDR3 loop spans 12 amino acids. Looked up from germline, CDR1 is MDHEN and CDR2 is SYDVKM. V lost 6 bases and J 11 bases, leaving 16 bases between the germline ends. CDR3 DNA: TGTGCCAGCAGCCGGACCGGTTGGAGGGCTTTCTTT. Protein sequence: CASSRTGWRAFF.

This clonotype was seen a few times. The rearrangement joins TRBV20-1 to TRBJ1-5, with D maybe TRBD1 (6 bases). CDR1 and CDR2 from the germline V gene are DFQATT and SNEGSKA (reference sequence). V lost 1 base, J lost 6 bases, and 16 bases lay in between. There are 15 residues in the CDR3. The CDR3: CSARAPEGGVQPQHF. The CDR3 region has the DNA TGCAGTGCTAGAGCACCGGAGGGGGGAGTTCAGCCCCAGCATTTT.

This clonotype was recorded many times. The rearrangement joins TRBV7-9 to TRBJ2-7, with TRBD2 as a possible D gene (6 bases). V was pared by 6 bases and J by 2 bases, with 11 bases between. CDR3 length equals 13 residues. The germline gives CDR1 SEHNR, CDR2 FQNEAQ (reference sequence). Here the CDR3 DNA reads TGTGCCAGCAGGGCGAGCGGGCCCTACGAGCAGTACTTC. Its translation is CASRASGPYEQYF.

There are many counts of this clonotype. V is TRBV14 and J is TRBJ1-3; D gene ambiguous. Germline V CDR1 and CDR2: SGHDN, FVKESK. The CDR3 runs to 14 residues. Trimming took off 1 base at V and 3 bases at J, with 7 bases between the two ends. The DNA for the CDR3 is TGTGCCAGCAGCCAAGGACGCCTTGGAAACACCATATATTTT. This translates into CASSQGRLGNTIYF.